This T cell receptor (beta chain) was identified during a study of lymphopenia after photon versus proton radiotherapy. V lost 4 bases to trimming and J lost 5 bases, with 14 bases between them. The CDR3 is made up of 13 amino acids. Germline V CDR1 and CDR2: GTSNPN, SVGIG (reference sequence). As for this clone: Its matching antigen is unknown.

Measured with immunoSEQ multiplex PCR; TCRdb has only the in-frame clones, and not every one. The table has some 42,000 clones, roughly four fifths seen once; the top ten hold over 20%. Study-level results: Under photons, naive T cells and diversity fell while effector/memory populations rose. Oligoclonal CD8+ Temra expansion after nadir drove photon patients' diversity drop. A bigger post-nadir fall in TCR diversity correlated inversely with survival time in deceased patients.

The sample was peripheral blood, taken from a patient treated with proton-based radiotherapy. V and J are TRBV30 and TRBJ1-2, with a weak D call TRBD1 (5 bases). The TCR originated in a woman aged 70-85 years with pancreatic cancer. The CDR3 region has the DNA TGTGCCTGGAACCGGGACTCTCTTTATGGCTACACCTTC. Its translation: CAWNRDSLYGYTF.